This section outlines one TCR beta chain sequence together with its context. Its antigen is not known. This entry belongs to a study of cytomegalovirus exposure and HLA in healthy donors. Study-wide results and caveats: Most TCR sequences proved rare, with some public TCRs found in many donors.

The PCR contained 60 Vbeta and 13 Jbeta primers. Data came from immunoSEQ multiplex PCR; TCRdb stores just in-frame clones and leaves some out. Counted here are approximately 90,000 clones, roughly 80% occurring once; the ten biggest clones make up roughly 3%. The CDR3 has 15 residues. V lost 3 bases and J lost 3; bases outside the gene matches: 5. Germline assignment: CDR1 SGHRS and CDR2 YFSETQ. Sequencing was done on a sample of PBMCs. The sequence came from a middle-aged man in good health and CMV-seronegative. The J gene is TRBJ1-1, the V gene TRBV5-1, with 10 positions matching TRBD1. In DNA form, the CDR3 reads TGCGCCAGCAGCTGGGGGGACAGGGGACACACTGAAGCTTTCTTT. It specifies CASSWGDRGHTEAFF. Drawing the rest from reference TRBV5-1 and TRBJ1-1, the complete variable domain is KAGVTQTPRYLIKTRGQQVTLSCSPISGHRSVSWYQQTPGQGLQFLFEYFSETQRNKGNFPGRFSGRQFSNSRSEMNVSTLELGDSALYLCASSWGDRGHTEAFFGQGTRLTVV.